Below are 8 T cell receptor beta chains sequenced from a single sample in a study of spatial heterogeneity in lung cancer. Time point specified: sample taken at primary tumor resection. Sequencing was performed on whole RNA extracted from tumor and nontumor lung tissue, or from frozen PBMC, and the material was left unsorted. From the 5' RACE reads, TCRdb called clonotypes with MiXCR, one entry per CDR3 protein. The sample consists of about 85,000 distinct CDR3 sequences, approximately 20% of them appearing once. The material sequenced was PBMCs, taken at surgery. The receptor set was obtained from a male donor with early-stage non-small cell lung cancer.

This clonotype was detected only a few times. J is TRBJ1-6 and V is TRBV20-1, with D perhaps matching TRBD1 (5 bases). The CDR3 spans 13 residues. V was trimmed by 2 bases and J by 7 bases, leaving 9 bases between them. Germline assignment: CDR1 DFQATT and CDR2 SNEGSKA (reference sequence). The CDR3 DNA reads as TGCAGTGCTAGACGGGACGGCAATTCACCCCTCCACTTT. Translated, it gives CSARRDGNSPLHF.

The sample holds many counts of this clonotype. The chain is built from TRBV7-3 and TRBJ1-6; 8 nucleotides align to TRBD1. Germline CDR1 and CDR2: SGHTA and FQGTGA. This CDR3 is built from 14 residues. The V segment lost 3 bases and the J segment 7 bases; nucleotides outside the gene matches: 2. CDR3 bases: TGTGCCAGCAGCTTCCAGGGGGCAAATTCACCCCTCCACTTT. Residues: CASSFQGANSPLHF.

This clonotype was found many times. V gene TRBV28 combines with J gene TRBJ2-7; 9 bases are a match to TRBD1. Germline CDR1 MDHEN, CDR2 SYDVKM. The CDR3 spans 14 residues. V lost 4 bases, J lost 4 bases, and 5 bases stayed unmatched. For the CDR3, the DNA is TGTGCCAGCAGTTCCGACAGGGGGTGGTACGAGCAGTACTTC. It specifies CASSSDRGWYEQYF.

In its sample, this clonotype was seen a few times. Because the CDR3 is missing its conserved closing phenylalanine or tryptophan, this is likely a read error. The DNA is omitted, as the CDR3 cannot be located on it reliably, and the CDR3 follows TCRdb's listing. Here the CDR3 reads CASSRPPREAPVR. The chain has TRBV23-1 and TRBJ2-7; the table names TRBD2, a call not compared with the DNA. TRBV23-1 is recorded as an ORF, its role being uncertain. The CDR3 extends over 13 residues, inclusive of both ends.

This clonotype was counted between two and nine times. This chain joins TRBV20-1 and TRBJ2-2; possibly TRBD2 for D (6 bases). The V gene lost 6 bases and the J gene lost 4 bases, with 15 bases spanning the gap. CDR1 is DFQATT and CDR2 is SNEGSKA in the germline V gene (reference sequence). The CDR3 spans 14 residues. This CDR3 is CSAPRGGGTGELFF. For the CDR3, the DNA is TGCAGTGCCCCTCGGGGAGGAGGCACCGGGGAGCTGTTTTTT.

The rearrangement joins TRBV20-1 to TRBJ2-1; 9 bases fit TRBD2. CDR1 DFQATT and CDR2 SNEGSKA come from the germline V gene (reference sequence). The CDR3 has 15 residues. Losses at the gene ends were 0 bases for V and 4 bases for J; bases not matched to a gene: 4. The CDR3 DNA sequence: TGCAGTGCTAGAGACCCTAGCGGGGCTTACAATGAGCAGTTCTTC. Translating it yields CSARDPSGAYNEQFF.

This clonotype appeared many times. V is TRBV29-1 and J is TRBJ2-3, with TRBD2 matching over 12 bases. CDR1 and CDR2 from the germline V gene are SQVTM and ANQGSEA. The CDR3 is 15 residues long. V trimming: 4 bases; J trimming: 0 bases; junction bases outside the gene matches: 2. CDR3 in amino acids: CSVGLAGASTDTQYF. CDR3 in DNA: TGCAGCGTTGGACTAGCGGGGGCCAGCACAGATACGCAGTATTTT.

This clonotype was seen more than once but under ten times. This chain connects TRBV11-2 to TRBJ2-2; no definite D call. Germline V gene sequence: CDR1 SGHAT, CDR2 FQNNGV. The CDR3 consists of 12 residues. V was clipped by 3 bases and J by 5 bases, with 4 bases between them. The CDR3 bases are TGTGCCAGCAGCTTCGAGACCGGGGAGCTGTTTTTT. Translation: CASSFETGELFF.